This T cell receptor (beta chain) was obtained from a study of T cells in Graves' hyperthyroidism and ophthalmopathy. Study background: Before any treatment, at initial diagnosis, peripheral blood was collected. General study findings and limits: Median prediction lead before ophthalmopathy onset was around seven months with the model.

TCR beta CDR3 regions were amplified from RNA. The HTBI primer set was used in a first-round RT-PCR of the TCR CDR3. MiXCR, run by TCRdb on the multiplex PCR reads, gives a single entry per CDR3 protein. This sample has hundreds of thousands of distinct CDR3 sequences; about a sixth occur once, and the top ten carry 15% to 20%. Stable Graves' hyperthyroidism denoted no ophthalmopathy progression over 18 months. Hyperthyroidism patients were newly diagnosed, had disease duration under 2 months, and were aged 18 to 65 years. The V gene lost 0 bases and the J gene lost 14 bases, with 11 bases spanning the gap. Germline V CDR1 and CDR2: KGHSH, LQKENI. CDR3 length: 12 residues. On this clonotype: Antigen specificity is unknown.

The clonotype was recovered from a woman aged 18 to 35 with Graves' hyperthyroidism. The specimen was blood. The chain carries TRBV18 and TRBJ2-1, with TRBD1 as a possible D gene (8 bases). As DNA, the CDR3 is TGTGCCAGCTCACCACCACAGGGGGGGGAGTTCTTC. Encoded protein: CASSPPQGGEFF.